Listed below are T cell receptor beta chains from one sample, sequenced in a study of T cell changes during pregnancy in multiple sclerosis. Profiled with immunoSEQ multiplex PCR; TCRdb holds only in-frame clones, not every one. Of tens of thousands of clones detected, 90% to 95% appear once; the ten largest clones hold less than 0.6%. The input for sequencing was CD4+ T cells from peripheral blood mononuclear cells, taken in the second trimester of pregnancy. These receptors all come from a female donor with multiple sclerosis, enrolled in a pregnancy study. CDR3s include the opening cysteine and the closing phenylalanine or tryptophan. D genes are given only for firm matches. Clone size, where shown, is once, few, many, or a class for clones that have expanded.

J gene	D gene	clone size	V gene	CDR3 length	CDR3 protein	CDR3 DNA
TRBJ1-1	TRBD1	few	TRBV4-3	13	CASSGQGDTEAFF	TGCGCCAGCAGCGGACAGGGAGACACTGAAGCTTTCTTT
TRBJ2-5	TRBD1	-	TRBV5-4	16	CASSLGEGTGSETQYF	TGTGCCAGCAGCTTGGGAGAAGGGACAGGGAGTGAGACCCAGTACTTC
TRBJ1-2	TRBD1	many	TRBV30	14	CAWRRGLGSSGYTF	TGTGCCTGGAGAAGGGGGCTGGGATCTTCTGGCTACACCTTC
TRBJ1-1	-	-	TRBV9	14	CASGGGRRNTEAFF	TGTGCCAGCGGGGGGGGACGGAGGAACACTGAAGCTTTCTTT
TRBJ1-6	TRBD1	-	TRBV9	14	CASSVGQGDSPLHF	TGTGCCAGCAGCGTAGGACAGGGGGATTCACCCCTCCACTTT
TRBJ2-3	TRBD2	-	TRBV18	16	CASSPLAGGSTDTQYF	TGTGCCAGCTCACCACTCGCGGGGGGAAGCACAGATACGCAGTATTTT
TRBJ1-6	-	-	TRBV5-6	15	CASSFGRVGNSPLHF	TGTGCCAGCAGCTTTGGGAGGGTGGGTAATTCACCCCTCCACTTT
TRBJ1-1	-	-	TRBV19	13	CASSRGTYTEAFF	TGTGCCAGTAGTAGGGGGACATACACTGAAGCTTTCTTT
TRBJ2-1	-	-	TRBV11-2	15	CASTPGGWGLDEQFF	TGTGCCAGCACCCCCGGAGGTTGGGGTTTGGATGAGCAGTTCTTC
TRBJ2-7	TRBD2	-	TRBV19	14	CASSMLAGASEQYF	TGTGCCAGTAGTATGCTAGCGGGAGCCTCAGAGCAGTACTTC